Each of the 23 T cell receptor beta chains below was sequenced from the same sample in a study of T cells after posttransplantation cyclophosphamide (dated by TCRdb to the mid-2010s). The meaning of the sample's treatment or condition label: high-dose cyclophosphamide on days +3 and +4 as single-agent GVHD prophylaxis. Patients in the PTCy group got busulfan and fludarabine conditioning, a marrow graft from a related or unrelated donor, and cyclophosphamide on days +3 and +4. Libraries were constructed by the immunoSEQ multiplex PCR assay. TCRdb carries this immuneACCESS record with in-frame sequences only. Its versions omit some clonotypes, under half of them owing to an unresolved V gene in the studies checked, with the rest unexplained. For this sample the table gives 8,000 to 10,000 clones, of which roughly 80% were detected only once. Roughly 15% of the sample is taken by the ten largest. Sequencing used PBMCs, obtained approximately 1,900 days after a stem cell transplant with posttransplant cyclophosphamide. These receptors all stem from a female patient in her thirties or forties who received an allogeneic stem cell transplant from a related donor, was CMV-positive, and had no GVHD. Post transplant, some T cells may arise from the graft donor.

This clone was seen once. The CDR3 region has the DNA TGTGCCAGCAGCTTGGAGTCGCAGGGCTTATGGGGCTACACCTTC. This gives the protein CASSLESQGLWGYTF. The chain links TRBV5-5 to TRBJ1-2; tentatively, D is TRBD1 (5 bases). The CDR3 has 15 residues. Germline-derived CDR1 and CDR2 are SGHKS and YYEKEE (reference sequence). V was trimmed by 0 bases and J by 8 bases, leaving 17 bases between them.

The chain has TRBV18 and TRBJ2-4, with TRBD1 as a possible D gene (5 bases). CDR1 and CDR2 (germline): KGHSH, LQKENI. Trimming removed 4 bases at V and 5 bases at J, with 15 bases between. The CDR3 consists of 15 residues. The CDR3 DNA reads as TGTGCCAGCTCACTGAAGGGGATTCCCGAAAACATTCAGTACTTC. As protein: CASSLKGIPENIQYF. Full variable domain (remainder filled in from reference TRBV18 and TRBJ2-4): NAGVMQNPRHLVRRRGQEARLRCSPMKGHSHVYWYRQLPEEGLKFMVYLQKENIIDESGMPKERFSAEFPKEGPSILRIQQVVRGDSAAYFCASSLKGIPENIQYFGAGTRLSVL.

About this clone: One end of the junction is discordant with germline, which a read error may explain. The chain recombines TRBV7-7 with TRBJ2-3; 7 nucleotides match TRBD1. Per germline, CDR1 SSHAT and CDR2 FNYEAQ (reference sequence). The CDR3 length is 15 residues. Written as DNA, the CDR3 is TGTGCTAGCAGCTTAGGCCAGGGGGTTGCAGATACGCAGTATTTT. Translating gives CASSLGQGVADTQYF.

The CDR3 nucleotides read TGTGCCAGCAGCGTAGGACAGTCTACAACCTACAATGAGCAGTTCTTC. This translates into CASSVGQSTTYNEQFF. V usage is TRBV9 and J usage is TRBJ2-1; D is possibly TRBD1 (5 bases). Germline loops: CDR1 SGDLS, CDR2 YYNGEE. V shed 0 bases and J shed 2 bases, with 12 bases lying between them. The CDR3 is 16 residues long.

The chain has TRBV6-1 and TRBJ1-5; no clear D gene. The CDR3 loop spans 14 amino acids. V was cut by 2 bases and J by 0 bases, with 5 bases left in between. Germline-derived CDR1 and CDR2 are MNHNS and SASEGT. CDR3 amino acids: CASSEMYSNQPQHF. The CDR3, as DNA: TGTGCCAGCAGTGAAATGTATAGCAATCAGCCCCAGCATTTT.

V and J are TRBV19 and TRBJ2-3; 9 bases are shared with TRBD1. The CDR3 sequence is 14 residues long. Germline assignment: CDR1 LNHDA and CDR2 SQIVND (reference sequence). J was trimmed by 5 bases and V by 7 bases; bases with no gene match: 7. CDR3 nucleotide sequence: TGTGCCAGTACCTCGGGACAGGGTCAAGATACGCAGTATTTT. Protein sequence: CASTSGQGQDTQYF.

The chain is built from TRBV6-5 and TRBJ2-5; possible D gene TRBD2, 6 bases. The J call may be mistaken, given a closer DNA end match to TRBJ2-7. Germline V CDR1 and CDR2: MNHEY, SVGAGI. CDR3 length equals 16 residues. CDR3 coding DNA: TGTGCCAGCAGTTACGGCGCCGGGACTTCGGCCTACGAGCAGTACTTC. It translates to CASSYGAGTSAYEQYF.

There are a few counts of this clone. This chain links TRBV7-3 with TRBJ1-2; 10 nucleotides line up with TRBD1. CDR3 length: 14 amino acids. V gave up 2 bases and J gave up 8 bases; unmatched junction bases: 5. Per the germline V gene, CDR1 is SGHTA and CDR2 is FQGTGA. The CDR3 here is CASSLWGTGDGYTF. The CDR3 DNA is TGTGCCAGCAGCTTATGGGGGACAGGGGACGGCTACACCTTC.

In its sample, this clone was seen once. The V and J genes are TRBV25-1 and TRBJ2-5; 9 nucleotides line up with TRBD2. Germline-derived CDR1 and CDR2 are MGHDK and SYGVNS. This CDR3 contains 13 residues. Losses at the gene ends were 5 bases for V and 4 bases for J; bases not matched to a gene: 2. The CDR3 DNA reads TGTGCCAGCAGTAGTAGCGGGGGAGAGACCCAGTACTTC. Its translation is CASSSSGGETQYF.

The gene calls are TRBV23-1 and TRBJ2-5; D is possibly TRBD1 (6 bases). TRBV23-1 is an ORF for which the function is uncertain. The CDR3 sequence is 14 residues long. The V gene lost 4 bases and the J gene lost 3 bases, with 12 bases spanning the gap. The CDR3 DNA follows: TGCGCCAGCAGTCGCCACGGACAGAAAGAGACCCAGTACTTC. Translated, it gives CASSRHGQKETQYF.

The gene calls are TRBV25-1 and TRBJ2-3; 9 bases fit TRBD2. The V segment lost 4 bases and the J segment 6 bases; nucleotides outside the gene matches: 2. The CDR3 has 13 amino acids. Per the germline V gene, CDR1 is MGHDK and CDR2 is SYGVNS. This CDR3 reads CASSVLAGDTQYF. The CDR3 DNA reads TGTGCCAGCAGTGTCCTAGCGGGGGATACGCAGTATTTT.

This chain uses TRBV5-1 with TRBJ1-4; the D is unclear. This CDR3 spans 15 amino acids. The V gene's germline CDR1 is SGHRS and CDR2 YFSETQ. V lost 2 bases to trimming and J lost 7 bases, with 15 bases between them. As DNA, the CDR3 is TGCGCCAGCAGCTTAGTGGGAGCGGAGACTGAAAAACTGTTTTTT. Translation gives CASSLVGAETEKLFF.

CDR3 sequence reads: CASSATASSGAFF. In DNA, the CDR3 is TGTGCCAGCAGTGCTACCGCCTCTTCGGGAGCTTTCTTT. This chain links TRBV2 with TRBJ1-1; D uncertain. The ends were cut back, 4 bases at V and 10 bases at J, with 16 bases in the middle. Germline CDR1 is SNHLY and CDR2 is FYNNEI. The CDR3 extends over 13 amino acids.

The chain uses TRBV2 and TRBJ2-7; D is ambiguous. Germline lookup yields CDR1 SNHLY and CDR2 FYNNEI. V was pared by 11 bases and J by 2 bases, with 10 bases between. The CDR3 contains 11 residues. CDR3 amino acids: CASLETYEQYF. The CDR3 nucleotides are TGTGCCTCCCTGGAGACCTACGAGCAGTACTTC. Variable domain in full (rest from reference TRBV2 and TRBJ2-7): EPEVTQTPSHQVTQMGQEVILRCVPISNHLYFYWYRQILGQKVEFLVSFYNNEISEKSEIFDDQFSVERPDGSNFTLKIRSTKLEDSAMYFCASLETYEQYFGPGTRLTVT.

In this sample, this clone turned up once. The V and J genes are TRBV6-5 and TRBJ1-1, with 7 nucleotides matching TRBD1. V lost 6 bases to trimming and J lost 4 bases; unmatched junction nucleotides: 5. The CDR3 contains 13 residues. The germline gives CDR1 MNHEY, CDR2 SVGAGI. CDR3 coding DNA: TGTGCCAGCAGATATGGGACAGTCACTGAAGCTTTCTTT. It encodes CASRYGTVTEAFF.

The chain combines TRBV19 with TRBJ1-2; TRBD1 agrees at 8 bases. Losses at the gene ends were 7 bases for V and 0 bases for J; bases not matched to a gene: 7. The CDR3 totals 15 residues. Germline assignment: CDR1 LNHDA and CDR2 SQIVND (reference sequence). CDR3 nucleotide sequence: TGTGCCAGTACTCCACAGGGGGTCACTAACTATGGCTACACCTTC. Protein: CASTPQGVTNYGYTF. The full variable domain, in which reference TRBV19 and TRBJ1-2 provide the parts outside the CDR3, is DGGITQSPKYLFRKEGQNVTLSCEQNLNHDAMYWYRQDPGQGLRLIYYSQIVNDFQKGDIAEGYSVSREKKESFPLTVTSAQKNPTAFYLCASTPQGVTNYGYTFGSGTRLTVV.

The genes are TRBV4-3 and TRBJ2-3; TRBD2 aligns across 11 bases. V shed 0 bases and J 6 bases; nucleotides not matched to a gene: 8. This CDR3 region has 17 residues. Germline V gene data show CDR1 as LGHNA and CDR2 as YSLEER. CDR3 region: CASSQDHLAGGPDTQYF. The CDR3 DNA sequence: TGCGCCAGCAGCCAAGATCACCTAGCGGGGGGCCCGGATACGCAGTATTTT.

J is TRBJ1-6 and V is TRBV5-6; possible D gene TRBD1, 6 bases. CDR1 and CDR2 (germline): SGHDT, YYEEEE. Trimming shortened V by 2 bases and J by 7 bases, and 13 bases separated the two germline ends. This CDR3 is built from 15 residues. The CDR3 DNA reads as TGTGCCAGCAGCTTCGCGATTGGGACAAATTCACCCCTCCACTTT. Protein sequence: CASSFAIGTNSPLHF. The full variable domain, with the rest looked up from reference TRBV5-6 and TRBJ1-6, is DAGVTQSPTHLIKTRGQQVTLRCSPKSGHDTVSWYQQALGQGPQFIFQYYEEEERQRGNFPDRFSGHQFPNYSSELNVNALLLGDSALYLCASSFAIGTNSPLHFGNGTRLTVT.

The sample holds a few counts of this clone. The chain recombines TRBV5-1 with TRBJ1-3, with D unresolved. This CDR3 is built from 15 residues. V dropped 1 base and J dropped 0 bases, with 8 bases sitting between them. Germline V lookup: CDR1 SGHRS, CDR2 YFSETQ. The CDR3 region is CASSLNGDSGNTIYF. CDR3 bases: TGCGCCAGCAGCTTGAACGGGGACTCTGGAAACACCATATATTTT. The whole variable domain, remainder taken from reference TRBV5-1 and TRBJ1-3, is KAGVTQTPRYLIKTRGQQVTLSCSPISGHRSVSWYQQTPGQGLQFLFEYFSETQRNKGNFPGRFSGRQFSNSRSEMNVSTLELGDSALYLCASSLNGDSGNTIYFGEGSWLTVV.

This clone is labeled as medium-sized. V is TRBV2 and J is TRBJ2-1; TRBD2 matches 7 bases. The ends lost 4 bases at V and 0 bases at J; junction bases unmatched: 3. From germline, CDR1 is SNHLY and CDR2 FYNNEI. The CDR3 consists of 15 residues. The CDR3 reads CASSGGGSSYNEQFF. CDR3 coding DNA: TGTGCCAGCAGTGGGGGAGGGAGCTCCTACAATGAGCAGTTCTTC.

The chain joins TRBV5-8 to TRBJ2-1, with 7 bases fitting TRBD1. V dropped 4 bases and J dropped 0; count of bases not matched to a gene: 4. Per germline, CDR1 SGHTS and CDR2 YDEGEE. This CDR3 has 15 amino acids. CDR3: CASSLGQSSYNEQFF. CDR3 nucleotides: TGTGCCAGCAGCCTGGGACAGAGCTCCTACAATGAGCAGTTCTTC.

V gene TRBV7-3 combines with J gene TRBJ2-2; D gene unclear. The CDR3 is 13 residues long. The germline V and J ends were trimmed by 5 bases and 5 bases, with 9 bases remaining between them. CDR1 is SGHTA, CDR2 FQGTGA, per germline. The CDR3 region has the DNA TGTGCCAGCAGCCCCCCAGGTACCGGGGAGCTGTTTTTT. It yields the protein CASSPPGTGELFF.

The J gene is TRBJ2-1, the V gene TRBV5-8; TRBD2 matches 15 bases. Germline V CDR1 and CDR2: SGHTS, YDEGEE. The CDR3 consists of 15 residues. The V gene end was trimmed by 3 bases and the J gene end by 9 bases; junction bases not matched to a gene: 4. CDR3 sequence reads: CASSSGLAGGGEQFF. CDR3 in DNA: TGTGCCAGCAGCTCCGGACTAGCGGGGGGGGGTGAGCAGTTCTTC.